This entry lists 32 T cell receptor beta chains sequenced from one sample in a study of read filtering for tumor transcriptome and immune sequencing. From 300 to 400 ng of RNA, a library with molecular barcoded alpha/delta and beta/gamma adaptors was made. In TCRdb, the reads were re-called with MiXCR into one record per CDR3 protein. The sample includes about 62,000 distinct CDR3 sequences, roughly 19% of them seen just once. Sample: a population of CD138-negative cells sorted from bone marrow. The origin of the receptors is a donor at least 40 years old with multiple myeloma.

Ten or more counts support this clonotype. V usage is TRBV27 and J usage is TRBJ1-1; D uncertain. The germline gives CDR1 MNHEY, CDR2 SMNVEV (reference sequence). The CDR3 length is 13 residues. V was pared by 2 bases and J by 5 bases, with 9 bases between. DNA of the CDR3: TGTGCCAGCAGTTTAGGTCGGGGAACTGAAGCTTTCTTT. As protein: CASSLGRGTEAFF.

This clonotype was observed many times. The DNA for the CDR3 is TGCAGTGCAGAAAGCGGGAGTTTCAACAATGAGCAGTTCTTC. Its protein product is CSAESGSFNNEQFF. V usage is TRBV20-1 and J usage is TRBJ2-1, with TRBD2 matching over 8 bases. V lost 6 bases to trimming and J lost 5 bases; unmatched junction nucleotides: 9. The CDR3 length is 14 residues. The germline gives CDR1 DFQATT, CDR2 SNEGSKA (reference sequence).

Ten or more counts support this clonotype. The chain recombines TRBV28 with TRBJ2-7; D may correspond to TRBD1 or TRBD2 (5 bases each). V shed 6 bases and J shed 7 bases, with 28 bases lying between them. The CDR3 spans 17 residues. Germline values: CDR1 MDHEN, CDR2 SYDVKM. This CDR3 reads CASSSPTAGTRDGEQYF. The CDR3 nucleotides are TGTGCCAGCAGCTCCCCCACGGCAGGGACCCGTGATGGGGAGCAGTACTTC.

The table lists this clonotype with a few counts. This rearrangement joins TRBV2 to TRBJ1-2; no firm D call. The germline V and J ends were trimmed by 4 bases and 0 bases, with 9 bases remaining between them. This CDR3 contains 14 residues. In germline, CDR1 is SNHLY, CDR2 FYNNEI. The CDR3 DNA follows: TGTGCCAGCAGTGGCTTGGGAGCTAACTATGGCTACACCTTC. It codes for CASSGLGANYGYTF.

Details on this clonotype: This may stem from a read error, because a much larger clone lies one nucleotide away. The chain joins TRBV29-1 to TRBJ2-1; D uncertain. V gave up 7 bases and J gave up 2 bases, with 18 bases separating them. CDR3 length: 15 residues. CDR1 and CDR2 from the germline V gene are SQVTM and ANQGSEA. The DNA of the CDR3 is TGCAGCGCCTCATTGTGTGCGGCCCCCTACAATGAGCAGTTCTTC. Protein product: CSASLCAAPYNEQFF.

In this sample, this clonotype turned up many times. The chain is built from TRBV5-1 and TRBJ1-1; 10 bases line up with TRBD1. This CDR3 has 14 amino acids. CDR1 is SGHRS, CDR2 YFSETQ, per germline. After removal of 7 bases from V and 7 bases from J, the junction contained 10 bases not matched to a gene. The CDR3 loop is CASGFEGQGSEAFF. In nucleotides, the CDR3 is TGCGCCAGCGGGTTTGAGGGACAGGGGAGTGAAGCTTTCTTT.

This clonotype was recorded many times. The rearrangement uses TRBV23-1 and TRBJ2-5, with 7 nucleotides matching TRBD2. TRBV23-1 is filed as an ORF, its function uncertain. V lost 3 bases to trimming and J lost 5 bases; unmatched junction nucleotides: 6. The CDR3 sequence is 14 residues long. The CDR3 DNA reads TGCGCCAGCAGTCACACTACTAGCGCCGAGACCCAGTACTTC. It codes for CASSHTTSAETQYF.

The table lists this clonotype with many counts. V and J are TRBV15 and TRBJ1-1, with D unresolved. Per the germline V gene, CDR1 is LNHNV and CDR2 is YYDKDF (reference sequence). The CDR3 runs to 15 residues. Between the trimmed V and J ends, which lost 0 bases and 1 base, there was a span of 9 bases. CDR3 nucleotide sequence: TGTGCCACCAGCAGAGAGTTAGGACGGAACACTGAAGCTTTCTTT. This codes for CATSRELGRNTEAFF.

Ten or more counts support this clonotype. V usage is TRBV20-1 and J usage is TRBJ2-7; perhaps TRBD2 as D (6 bases). Trimming took off 6 bases at V and 3 bases at J, with 18 bases between the two ends. The length of the CDR3 is 14 residues. Germline loops: CDR1 DFQATT, CDR2 SNEGSKA (reference sequence). CDR3 nucleotide sequence: TGCAGTGCCCCACTAGCAGGAGCGGTCTACGAGCAGTACTTC. This encodes CSAPLAGAVYEQYF.

This clonotype appeared many times. This chain joins TRBV5-1 and TRBJ1-4; a possible D gene is TRBD1 (5 bases). V dropped 7 bases and J dropped 6 bases, with 16 bases sitting between them. The CDR3 consists of 14 residues. Germline loops: CDR1 SGHRS, CDR2 YFSETQ. In DNA, the CDR3 is TGCGCCAGCCGACCCGGGGGAGGGGATGAAAAACTGTTTTTT. Translated: CASRPGGGDEKLFF.

This clonotype showed up many times. The V gene is TRBV10-3, the J gene TRBJ2-5; 8 bases fit TRBD2. The CDR3 is 12 amino acids. The V and J ends lost 6 bases and 5 bases, in that order; junction bases with no gene match: 2. Germline loops: CDR1 ENHRY, CDR2 SYGVKD. For the CDR3, the DNA is TGTGCCATCAGAGCGGGAGATGAGACCCAGTACTTC. Amino acids: CAIRAGDETQYF.

This clonotype was recorded at least ten times. The chain has TRBV11-2 and TRBJ2-5; 12 nucleotides line up with TRBD2. The CDR3 loop spans 15 amino acids. Germline-derived CDR1 and CDR2 are SGHAT and FQNNGV. Trimming removed 2 bases from V and 5 bases from J; junction bases left unmatched: 3. The CDR3 sequence: CASSLLAGGAETQYF. In DNA form, the CDR3 reads TGTGCCAGCAGCTTACTAGCGGGAGGGGCTGAGACCCAGTACTTC.

This clonotype appeared many times. J is TRBJ2-1 and V is TRBV12-3 or TRBV12-4; tentative D call: TRBD2 (5 bases). The CDR3 covers 13 residues. The V end lost 3 bases, the J end lost 5 bases, and 8 bases lay between the germline ends. The CDR3, as DNA: TGTGCCAGCAGTTTCCGTAGCGACAATGAGCAGTTCTTC. As protein: CASSFRSDNEQFF.

In this sample, this clonotype turned up many times. The chain combines TRBV20-1 with TRBJ2-7, with a weak D call TRBD1 (5 bases). Germline CDR1 and CDR2: DFQATT and SNEGSKA (reference sequence). Trimming shortened V by 5 bases and J by 3 bases, and 17 bases separated the two germline ends. The CDR3 runs 14 residues. This CDR3 is CSARRAPRGYEQYF. The CDR3 nucleotides are TGCAGTGCTCGCCGGGCCCCAAGGGGCTACGAGCAGTACTTC.

This clonotype was seen ten or more times. The chain carries TRBV5-6 and TRBJ2-2, with 11 bases lining up with TRBD1. CDR1 is SGHDT and CDR2 is YYEEEE in the germline V gene. V was pared by 4 bases and J by 5 bases, with 4 bases of the junction left unmatched. The CDR3 consists of 15 residues. CDR3: CASSRGQGETGELFF. The CDR3 DNA is TGTGCCAGCAGCCGGGGACAGGGGGAGACCGGGGAGCTGTTTTTT.

This clonotype was seen at least ten times. The chain recombines TRBV19 with TRBJ1-4; D remains unclear. The V end was cut by 7 bases, the J end by 0 bases, with 21 bases between. This CDR3 comprises 18 residues. Germline V gene data show CDR1 as LNHDA and CDR2 as SQIVND (reference sequence). CDR3 nucleotide sequence: TGTGCCAGTATCGATCCGGCAGCGGGGAGGTCAACTAATGAAAAACTGTTTTTT. This codes for CASIDPAAGRSTNEKLFF.

This clonotype appeared many times. V gene TRBV29-1 combines with J gene TRBJ2-1, with TRBD2 matching 8 bases. Germline lookup yields CDR1 SQVTM and CDR2 ANQGSEA. The CDR3 covers 15 residues. V lost 6 bases and J lost 8; bases outside the gene matches: 15. The DNA for the CDR3 is TGCAGCGTGGCTTATCGGACTAGCCATTTGGATGAGCAGTTCTTC. This encodes CSVAYRTSHLDEQFF.

This clonotype was observed many times. One base away lies a much larger clone, so this may be a sequencing read error. The rearrangement joins TRBV12-3 or TRBV12-4 to TRBJ2-1; 10 bases map to TRBD1. This CDR3 has 18 amino acids. CDR3 DNA: TGTGCCAGCAGTTTGGTCTTCGGGACAGGGGTATCAAACAATGAGCGGTTCTTC. It translates to CASSLVFGTGVSNNERFF.

In its sample, this clonotype was seen a few times. The chain has TRBV11-2 and TRBJ1-1; D is uncertain. The V end was cut by 5 bases, the J end by 4 bases, with 5 bases between. The CDR3 extends over 11 amino acids. Germline assignment: CDR1 SGHAT and CDR2 FQNNGV. In nucleotides, the CDR3 is TGTGCCAGCAGCCGGATCACTGAAGCTTTCTTT. It specifies CASSRITEAFF.

With regard to this clonotype: A much larger clone differs by one base, so this may be a read error. V and J are TRBV6-5 and TRBJ2-5; D unresolved. Germline values: CDR1 MNHEY, CDR2 SVGAGI. The CDR3 contains 11 residues. V lost 6 bases to trimming and J lost 6 bases, with 8 bases between them. The CDR3 DNA is TGTGCCAGCAGGGAAGGAAAGACCCAGTACTTC. This encodes CASREGKTQYF.

At least ten counts were recorded for this clonotype. This chain uses TRBV12-3 or TRBV12-4 with TRBJ2-1; D uncertain. Trimming removed 2 bases from V and 9 bases from J, with 5 bases in between. This CDR3 spans 11 amino acids. The CDR3 reads CASSLKVEQFF. Here the CDR3 DNA reads TGTGCCAGCAGTTTAAAGGTTGAGCAGTTCTTC.

This clonotype was found many times. The chain recombines TRBV14 with TRBJ1-2; the D gene is possibly TRBD1 (5 bases). This CDR3 is built from 16 residues. Germline V CDR1 and CDR2: SGHDN, FVKESK. Between the trimmed V and J ends, which lost 2 bases and 4 bases, there was a span of 17 bases. The CDR3 reads CASSQFMQGGAYGYTF. CDR3 in DNA: TGTGCCAGCAGCCAATTTATGCAGGGAGGGGCCTATGGCTACACCTTC.

This chain joins TRBV24-1 and TRBJ2-7; the D gene could be TRBD1 or TRBD2 (5 bases each). The germline CDR1 and CDR2 sequences are KGHDR and SFDVKD. Trimming cost V 2 bases and J 12 bases, with 19 bases left between them. CDR3 length equals 14 residues. CDR3 bases: TGTGCCACCAGTGATTCGGGACGGCCACTAACATTGTACTTC. It yields the protein CATSDSGRPLTLYF.

The chain couples TRBV28 to TRBJ2-3; 10 bases are shared with TRBD2. CDR1 MDHEN and CDR2 SYDVKM come from the germline V gene. Losses at the gene ends were 1 base for V and 6 bases for J; bases not matched to a gene: 13. This CDR3 comprises 18 residues. The CDR3 DNA sequence: TGTGCCAGCAGTTTATCTGACCCCGCCCTAGCGGGGGAGGATACGCAGTATTTT. Its translation is CASSLSDPALAGEDTQYF.

As regards this clonotype: A much larger clone sits a single nucleotide away, making a read error possible. V is TRBV6-5 and J is TRBJ1-2; no firm D call. Germline V gives CDR1 MNHEY, CDR2 SVGAGI. Between the trimmed V and J ends, which lost 0 bases and 6 bases, there was a span of 17 bases. This CDR3 is 16 amino acids long. CDR3 residues: CASSYSRVKGYHGYTF. The CDR3, as DNA: TGTGCCAGCAGTTACTCGAGGGTCAAGGGCTACCATGGCTACACCTTC.

This clonotype was counted ten times or more. V gene TRBV29-1 combines with J gene TRBJ2-5; perhaps TRBD1 as D (6 bases). The CDR3 contains 12 residues. From germline, CDR1 is SQVTM and CDR2 ANQGSEA. The CDR3 reads CSATPGEETQYF. DNA of the CDR3: TGCAGTGCAACCCCAGGGGAGGAGACCCAGTACTTC. The variable domain in full, completed from reference TRBV29-1 and TRBJ2-5, reads SAVISQKPSRDICQRGTSLTIQCQVDSQVTMMFWYRQQPGQSLTLIATANQGSEATYESGFVIDKFPISRPNLTFSTLTVSNMSPEDSSIYLCSATPGEETQYFGPGTRLLVL.

This clonotype was counted many times. At one of its ends the junction is not consistent with the germline gene, which may arise from a read error. The chain uses TRBV3-1 and TRBJ1-5, with TRBD1 as a possible D gene (5 bases). Germline CDR1 reads LGHDT; CDR2 reads YNNKEL (reference sequence). The CDR3 is 17 amino acids. The CDR3 region has the DNA TGTGTCAGCAGCCAAGACGGGGGTCCTTATAGCAATCAGCCCCAGCATTTT. It is translated as CVSSQDGGPYSNQPQHF.

This clonotype was seen a handful of times. The J gene is TRBJ2-3, the V gene TRBV5-1; D gene unclear. This CDR3 has 16 amino acids. Germline V gene lookup returns CDR1 SGHRS and CDR2 YFSETQ. Trimming left V 0 bases short and J 0 bases short, with 11 bases between. The CDR3 DNA follows: TGCGCCAGCAGCTTGGAGAGTCAGACTAGCACAGATACGCAGTATTTT. Protein: CASSLESQTSTDTQYF.

There are many counts of this clonotype. The chain couples TRBV28 to TRBJ2-7, with TRBD1 as a possible D gene (5 bases). The length of the CDR3 is 13 residues. Germline CDR1 is MDHEN and CDR2 is SYDVKM. V lost 1 base and J 5 bases, leaving 9 bases between the germline ends. This chain's CDR3 is CASSLYQGNEQYF. CDR3 coding DNA: TGTGCCAGCAGTTTATACCAGGGCAACGAGCAGTACTTC.

To note about this clonotype: A single base separates this from a much larger clone, so it may be a read error. The chain has TRBV3-1 and TRBJ1-2, with D maybe TRBD1 (6 bases). CDR1 and CDR2 (germline): LGHDT, YNNKEL (reference sequence). V was pared by 3 bases and J by 3 bases, with 14 bases between. The CDR3 is 15 residues long. The CDR3 DNA sequence: TGTGCCAGCAGCCAGCGGGGGGCAGTCCACTATGGCTACACCTTC. It yields the protein CASSQRGAVHYGYTF.

With regard to this clonotype: A far larger clone differs by one base, so this is likely a read error. V gene TRBV28 combines with J gene TRBJ2-5, with TRBD1 identical over 7 bases. The end of the DNA fits TRBJ2-1 better, so the J call may be wrong. Looked up from germline, CDR1 is MDHEN and CDR2 is SYDVKM. The CDR3 has 16 residues. The DNA for the CDR3 is TGTGCCAGCAGTTCAAGGTTGGACAGGAGACACAATGAGCAGTTCTTC. This translates into CASSSRLDRRHNEQFF.

This clonotype was counted ten times or more. The chain combines TRBV28 with TRBJ2-3; D uncertain. Trimming removed 6 bases at V and 6 bases at J, with 10 bases between. Per the germline V gene, CDR1 is MDHEN and CDR2 is SYDVKM. The CDR3 is 12 residues long. CDR3 coding DNA: TGTGCCAGCAGCCTCTCTGACGATACGCAGTATTTT. This sequence encodes CASSLSDDTQYF.